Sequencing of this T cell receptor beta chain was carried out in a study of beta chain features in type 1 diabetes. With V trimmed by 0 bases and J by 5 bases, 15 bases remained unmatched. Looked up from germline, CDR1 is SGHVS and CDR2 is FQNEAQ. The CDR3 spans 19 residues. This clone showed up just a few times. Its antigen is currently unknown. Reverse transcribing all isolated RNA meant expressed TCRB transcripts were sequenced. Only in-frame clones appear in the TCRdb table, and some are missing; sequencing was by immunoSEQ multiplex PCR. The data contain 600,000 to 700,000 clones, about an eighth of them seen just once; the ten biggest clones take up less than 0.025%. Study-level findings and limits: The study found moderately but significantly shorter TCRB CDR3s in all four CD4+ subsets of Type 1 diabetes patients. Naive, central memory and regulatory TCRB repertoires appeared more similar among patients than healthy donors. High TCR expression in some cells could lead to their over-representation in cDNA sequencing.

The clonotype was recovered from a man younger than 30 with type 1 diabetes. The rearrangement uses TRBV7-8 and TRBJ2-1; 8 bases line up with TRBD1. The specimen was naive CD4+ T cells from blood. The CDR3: CASSLAGGPRDRWDNEQFF. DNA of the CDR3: TGTGCCAGCAGCTTAGCGGGGGGACCCCGGGACAGGTGGGACAATGAGCAGTTCTTC.